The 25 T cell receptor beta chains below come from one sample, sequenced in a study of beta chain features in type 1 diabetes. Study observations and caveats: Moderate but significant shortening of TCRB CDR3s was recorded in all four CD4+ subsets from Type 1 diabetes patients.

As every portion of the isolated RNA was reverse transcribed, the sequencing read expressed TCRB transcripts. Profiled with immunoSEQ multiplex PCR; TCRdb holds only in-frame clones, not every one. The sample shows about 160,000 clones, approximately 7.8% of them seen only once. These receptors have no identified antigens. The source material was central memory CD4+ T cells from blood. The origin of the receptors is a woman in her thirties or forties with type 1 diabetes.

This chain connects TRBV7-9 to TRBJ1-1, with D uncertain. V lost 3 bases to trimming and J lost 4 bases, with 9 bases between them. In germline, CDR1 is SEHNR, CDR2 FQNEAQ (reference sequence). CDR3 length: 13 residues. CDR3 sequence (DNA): TGTGCCAGCAGCTTCCCGGAGGGCACTGAAGCTTTCTTT. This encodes CASSFPEGTEAFF.

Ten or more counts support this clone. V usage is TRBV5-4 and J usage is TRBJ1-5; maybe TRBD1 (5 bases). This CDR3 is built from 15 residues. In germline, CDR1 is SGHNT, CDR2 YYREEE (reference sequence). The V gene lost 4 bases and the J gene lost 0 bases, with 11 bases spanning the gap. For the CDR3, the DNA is TGTGCCAGCAGCGACAGTCCGTTTAGCAATCAGCCCCAGCATTTT. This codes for CASSDSPFSNQPQHF.

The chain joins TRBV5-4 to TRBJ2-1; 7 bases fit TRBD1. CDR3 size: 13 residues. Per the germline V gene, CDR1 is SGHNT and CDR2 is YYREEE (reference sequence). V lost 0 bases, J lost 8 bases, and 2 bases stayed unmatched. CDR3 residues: CASSLDRGYEQFF. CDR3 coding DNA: TGTGCCAGCAGCTTGGACAGGGGATATGAGCAGTTCTTC.

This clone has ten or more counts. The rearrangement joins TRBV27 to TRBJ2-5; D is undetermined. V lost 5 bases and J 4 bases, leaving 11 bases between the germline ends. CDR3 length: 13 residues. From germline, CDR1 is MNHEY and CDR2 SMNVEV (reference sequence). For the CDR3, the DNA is TGTGCCAGCAGTACCCGTCGGTCAGAGACCCAGTACTTC. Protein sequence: CASSTRRSETQYF.

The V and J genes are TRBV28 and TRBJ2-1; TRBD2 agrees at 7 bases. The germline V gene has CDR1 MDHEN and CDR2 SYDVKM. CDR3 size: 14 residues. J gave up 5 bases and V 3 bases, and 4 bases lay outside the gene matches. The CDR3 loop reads CASSFLAVDNEQFF. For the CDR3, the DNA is TGTGCCAGCAGTTTCCTAGCGGTCGACAATGAGCAGTTCTTC.

The CDR3 nucleotides read TGTGCCAGCAGCGTAACCAGCGGGGCAGATACGCAGTATTTT. It specifies CASSVTSGADTQYF. The chain combines TRBV9 with TRBJ2-3, with 7 bases lining up with TRBD2. The CDR3 totals 14 residues. From germline, CDR1 is SGDLS and CDR2 YYNGEE. Losses at the gene ends were 1 base for V and 4 bases for J; bases not matched to a gene: 3.

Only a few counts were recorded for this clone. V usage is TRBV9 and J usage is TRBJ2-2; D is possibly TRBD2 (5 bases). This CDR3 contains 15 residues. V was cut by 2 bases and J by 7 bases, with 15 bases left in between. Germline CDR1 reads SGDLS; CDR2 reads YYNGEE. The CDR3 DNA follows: TGTGCCAGCAGCGTCAACGAGGGAGCTATCGGGGAGCTGTTTTTT. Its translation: CASSVNEGAIGELFF.

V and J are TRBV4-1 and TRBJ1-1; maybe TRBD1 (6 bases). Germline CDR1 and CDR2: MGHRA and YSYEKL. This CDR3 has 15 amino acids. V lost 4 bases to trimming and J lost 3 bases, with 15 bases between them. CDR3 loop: CASSRGQGRDTEAFF. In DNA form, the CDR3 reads TGCGCCAGCAGCCGGGGGCAGGGGAGAGACACTGAAGCTTTCTTT.

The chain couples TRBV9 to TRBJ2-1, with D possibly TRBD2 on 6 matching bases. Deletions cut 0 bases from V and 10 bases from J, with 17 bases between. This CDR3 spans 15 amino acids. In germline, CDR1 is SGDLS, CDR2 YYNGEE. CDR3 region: CASSVGGRREREQFF. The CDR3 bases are TGTGCCAGCAGCGTAGGGGGTCGACGGGAGCGAGAGCAGTTCTTC.

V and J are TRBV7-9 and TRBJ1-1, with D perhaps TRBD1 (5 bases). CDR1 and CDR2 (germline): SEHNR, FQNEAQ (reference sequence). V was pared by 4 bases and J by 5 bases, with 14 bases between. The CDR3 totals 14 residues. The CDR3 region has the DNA TGTGCCAGCAGCTCGGGGGGGGTGGCGACTGAAGCTTTCTTT. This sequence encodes CASSSGGVATEAFF.

Here the CDR3 reads CASSRGQGPSTDTQYF. CDR3 nucleotides: TGCGCCAGCAGCCGAGGACAGGGGCCAAGCACAGATACGCAGTATTTT. This chain connects TRBV5-1 to TRBJ2-3, with TRBD1 matching over 9 bases. The CDR3 totals 16 residues. Germline CDR1 reads SGHRS; CDR2 reads YFSETQ. J was trimmed by 0 bases and V by 4 bases; bases with no gene match: 6.

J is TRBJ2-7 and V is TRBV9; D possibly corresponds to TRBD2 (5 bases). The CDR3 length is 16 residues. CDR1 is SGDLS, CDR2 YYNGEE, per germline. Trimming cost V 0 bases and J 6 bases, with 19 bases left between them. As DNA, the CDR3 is TGTGCCAGCAGCGTAGAAGGAAGAGGAGGTTGGGGCGAGCAGTACTTC. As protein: CASSVEGRGGWGEQYF.

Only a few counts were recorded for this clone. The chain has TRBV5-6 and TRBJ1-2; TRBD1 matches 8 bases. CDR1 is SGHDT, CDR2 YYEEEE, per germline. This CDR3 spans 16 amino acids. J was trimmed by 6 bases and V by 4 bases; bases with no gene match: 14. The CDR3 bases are TGTGCCAGCAGCCCGCCCTTTGGACAGGGAGGGAATGGCTACACCTTC. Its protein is CASSPPFGQGGNGYTF.

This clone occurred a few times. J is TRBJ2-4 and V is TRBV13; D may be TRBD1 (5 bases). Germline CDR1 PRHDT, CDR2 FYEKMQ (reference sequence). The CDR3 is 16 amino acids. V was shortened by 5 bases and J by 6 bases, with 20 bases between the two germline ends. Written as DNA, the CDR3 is TGTGCCAGCAGCCCTGTAGGGGTTGAAGGGTTAAACATTCAGTACTTC. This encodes CASSPVGVEGLNIQYF.

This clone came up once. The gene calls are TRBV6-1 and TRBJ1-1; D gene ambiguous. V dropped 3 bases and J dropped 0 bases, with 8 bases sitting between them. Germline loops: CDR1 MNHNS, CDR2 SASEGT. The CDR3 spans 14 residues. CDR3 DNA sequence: TGTGCCAGCAGTGATGCAGAATTGAACACTGAAGCTTTCTTT. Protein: CASSDAELNTEAFF.

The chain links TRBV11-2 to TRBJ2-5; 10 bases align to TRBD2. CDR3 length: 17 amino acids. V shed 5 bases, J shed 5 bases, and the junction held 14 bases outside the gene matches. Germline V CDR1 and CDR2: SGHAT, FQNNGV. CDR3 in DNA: TGTGCCAGCAGCCCGCTAGCGGGGGATCCGACTTTCGAGACCCAGTACTTC. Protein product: CASSPLAGDPTFETQYF. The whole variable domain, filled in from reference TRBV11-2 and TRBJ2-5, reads EAGVAQSPRYKIIEKRQSVAFWCNPISGHATLYWYQQILGQGPKLLIQFQNNGVVDDSQLPKDRFSAERLKGVDSTLKIQPAKLEDSAVYLCASSPLAGDPTFETQYFGPGTRLLVL.

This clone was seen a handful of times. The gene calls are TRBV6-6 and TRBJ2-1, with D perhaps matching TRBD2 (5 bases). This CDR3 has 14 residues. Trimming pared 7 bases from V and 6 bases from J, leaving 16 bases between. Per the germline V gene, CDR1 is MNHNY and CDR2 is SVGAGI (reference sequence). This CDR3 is CASTPAGGFNEQFF. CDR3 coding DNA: TGTGCCAGCACCCCGGCCGGCGGGTTCAATGAGCAGTTCTTC.

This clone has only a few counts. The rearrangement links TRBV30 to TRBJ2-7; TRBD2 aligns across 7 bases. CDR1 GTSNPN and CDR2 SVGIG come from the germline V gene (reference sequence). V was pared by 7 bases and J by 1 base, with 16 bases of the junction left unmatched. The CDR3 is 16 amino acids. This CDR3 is CASETGRSGDSYEQYF. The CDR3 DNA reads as TGTGCCTCCGAAACGGGTAGGAGCGGGGATTCCTACGAGCAGTACTTC.

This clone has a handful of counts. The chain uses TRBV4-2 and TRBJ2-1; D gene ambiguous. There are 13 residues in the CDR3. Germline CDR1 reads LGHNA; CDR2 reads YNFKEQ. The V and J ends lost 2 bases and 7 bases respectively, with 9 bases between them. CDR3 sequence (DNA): TGTGCCAGCAGCCAATATTTGGAGAATGAGCAGTTCTTC. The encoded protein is CASSQYLENEQFF.

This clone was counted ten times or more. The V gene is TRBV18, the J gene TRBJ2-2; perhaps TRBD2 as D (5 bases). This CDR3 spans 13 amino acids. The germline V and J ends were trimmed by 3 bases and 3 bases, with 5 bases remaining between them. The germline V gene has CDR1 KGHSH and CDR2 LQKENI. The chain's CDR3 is CASSPRDTGELFF. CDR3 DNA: TGTGCCAGCTCACCGAGGGACACCGGGGAGCTGTTTTTT.

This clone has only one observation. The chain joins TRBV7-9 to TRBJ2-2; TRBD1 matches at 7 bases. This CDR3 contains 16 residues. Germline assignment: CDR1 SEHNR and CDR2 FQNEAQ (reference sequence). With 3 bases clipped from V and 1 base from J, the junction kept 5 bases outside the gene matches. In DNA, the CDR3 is TGTGCCAGCAGCTTTCAAGGGGGCGGGAACACCGGGGAGCTGTTTTTT. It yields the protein CASSFQGGGNTGELFF.

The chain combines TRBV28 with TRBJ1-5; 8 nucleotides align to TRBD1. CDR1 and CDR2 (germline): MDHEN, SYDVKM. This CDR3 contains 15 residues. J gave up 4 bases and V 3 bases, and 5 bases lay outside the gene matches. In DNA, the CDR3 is TGTGCCAGCAGTTTGAGGACAGGGAGGAATCAGCCCCAGCATTTT. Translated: CASSLRTGRNQPQHF.

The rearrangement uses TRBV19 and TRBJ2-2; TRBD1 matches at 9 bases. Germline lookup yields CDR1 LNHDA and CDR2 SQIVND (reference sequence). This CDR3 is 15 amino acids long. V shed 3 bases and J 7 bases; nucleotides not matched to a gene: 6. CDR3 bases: TGTGCCAGTAGTATGGGGACAGGGCGGAACGGGGAGCTGTTTTTT. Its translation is CASSMGTGRNGELFF.

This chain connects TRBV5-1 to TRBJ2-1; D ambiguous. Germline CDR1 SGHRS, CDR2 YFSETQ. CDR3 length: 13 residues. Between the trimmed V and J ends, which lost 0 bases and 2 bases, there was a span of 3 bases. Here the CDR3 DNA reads TGCGCCAGCAGCTTGGGTACCTACAATGAGCAGTTCTTC. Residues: CASSLGTYNEQFF.

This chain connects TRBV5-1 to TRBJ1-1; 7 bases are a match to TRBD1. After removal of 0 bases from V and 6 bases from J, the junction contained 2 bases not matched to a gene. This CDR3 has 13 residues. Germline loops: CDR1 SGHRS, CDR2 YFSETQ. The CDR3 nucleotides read TGCGCCAGCAGCTTGGACGGGACAGCTGAAGCTTTCTTT. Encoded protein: CASSLDGTAEAFF.